This T cell receptor (beta chain) was found in a study of shared clonotypes between healthy human individuals. Study-wide background: Per donor, three plates held CD4 naive cells, three held CD4 memory, two held CD8 naive and one held CD8 memory.

Study observations and caveats: Of the naive CD4 clonotypes, around 5.2% were shared across a few donors.

The CDR3 is made up of 10 amino acids. V shed 4 bases and J shed 7 bases, with 2 bases lying between them. From germline, CDR1 is MRHNA and CDR2 SNTAGT. About this clone: As yet, its antigen is unknown.

Researchers ran the assay at a deep level. Assay: immunoSEQ multiplex PCR; the TCRdb copy retains only in-frame clones and omits some. The sample comprises about 1 million clones, roughly 70% of which are singletons, and about 1.5% rests with the top ten. The rearrangement links TRBV6-4 to TRBJ1-3; D not resolved. The sequenced material came from memory CD4+ T cells sorted from blood. This sample's subset: CD45RA-negative fraction. The TCR sequence derives from a man aged 18 to 29 in good health. DNA for the CDR3: TGTGCCAGCAGTGCCAACACCATATATTTT. Amino acid sequence: CASSANTIYF.